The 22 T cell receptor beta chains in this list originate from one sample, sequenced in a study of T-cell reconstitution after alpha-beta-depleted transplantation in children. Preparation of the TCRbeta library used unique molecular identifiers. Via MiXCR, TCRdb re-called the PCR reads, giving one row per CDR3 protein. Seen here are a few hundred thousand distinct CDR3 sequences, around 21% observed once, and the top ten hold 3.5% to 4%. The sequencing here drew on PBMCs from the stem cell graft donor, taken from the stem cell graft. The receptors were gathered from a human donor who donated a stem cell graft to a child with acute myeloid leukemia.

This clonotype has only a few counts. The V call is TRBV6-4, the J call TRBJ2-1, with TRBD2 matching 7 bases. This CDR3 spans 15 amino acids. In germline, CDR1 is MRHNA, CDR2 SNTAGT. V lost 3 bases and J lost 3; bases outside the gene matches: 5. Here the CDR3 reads CASSEVGGYYNEQFF. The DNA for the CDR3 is TGTGCCAGCAGTGAAGTGGGAGGGTACTACAATGAGCAGTTCTTC.

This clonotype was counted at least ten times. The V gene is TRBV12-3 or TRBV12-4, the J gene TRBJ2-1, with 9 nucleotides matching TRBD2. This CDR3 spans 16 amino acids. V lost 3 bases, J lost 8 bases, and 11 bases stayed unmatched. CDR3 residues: CASSFFSGGRGDEQFF. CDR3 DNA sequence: TGTGCCAGCAGTTTCTTCTCGGGCGGGAGGGGTGATGAGCAGTTCTTC.

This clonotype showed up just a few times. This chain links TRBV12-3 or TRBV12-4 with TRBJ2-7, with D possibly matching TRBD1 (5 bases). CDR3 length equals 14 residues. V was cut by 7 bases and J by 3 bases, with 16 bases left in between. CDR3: CASTWGTSHYEQYF. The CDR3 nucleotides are TGTGCCAGCACCTGGGGCACTTCACACTACGAGCAGTACTTC.

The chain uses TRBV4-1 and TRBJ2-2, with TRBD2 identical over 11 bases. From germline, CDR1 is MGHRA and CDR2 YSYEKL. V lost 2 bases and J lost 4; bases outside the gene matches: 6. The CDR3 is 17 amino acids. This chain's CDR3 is CASSQSLAGEVTGELFF. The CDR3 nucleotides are TGCGCCAGCAGCCAATCACTAGCGGGAGAAGTCACCGGGGAGCTGTTTTTT.

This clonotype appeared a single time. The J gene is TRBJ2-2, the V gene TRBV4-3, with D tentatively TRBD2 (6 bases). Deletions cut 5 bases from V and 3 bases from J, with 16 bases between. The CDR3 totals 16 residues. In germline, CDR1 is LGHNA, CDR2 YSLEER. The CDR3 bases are TGCGCCAGCAGCAAAACCCCAGGGACTCACACCGGGGAGCTGTTTTTT. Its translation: CASSKTPGTHTGELFF.

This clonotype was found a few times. The CDR3 reads CASSSGTSGWEQFF. In nucleotides, the CDR3 is TGCGCCAGCAGCTCCGGGACTAGCGGATGGGAGCAGTTCTTC. The chain employs TRBV5-1 and TRBJ2-1, with TRBD2 matching 11 bases. After removal of 3 bases from V and 10 bases from J, the junction contained 6 bases not matched to a gene. Germline V CDR1 and CDR2: SGHRS, YFSETQ. The CDR3 contains 14 residues.

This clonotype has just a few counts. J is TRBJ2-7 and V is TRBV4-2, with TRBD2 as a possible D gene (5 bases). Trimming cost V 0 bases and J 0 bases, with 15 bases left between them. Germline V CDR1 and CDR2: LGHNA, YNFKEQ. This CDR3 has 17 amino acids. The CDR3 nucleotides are TGTGCCAGCAGCCAAGAAATCCAAGTTGGACTCTCCTACGAGCAGTACTTC. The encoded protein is CASSQEIQVGLSYEQYF.

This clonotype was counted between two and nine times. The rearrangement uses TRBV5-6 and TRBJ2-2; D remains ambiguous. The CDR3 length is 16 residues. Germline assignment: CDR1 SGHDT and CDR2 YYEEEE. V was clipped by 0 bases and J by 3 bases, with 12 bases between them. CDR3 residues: CASSLVPRVDTGELFF. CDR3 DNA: TGTGCCAGCAGCTTGGTCCCCCGGGTAGACACCGGGGAGCTGTTTTTT. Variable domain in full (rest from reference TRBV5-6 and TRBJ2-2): DAGVTQSPTHLIKTRGQQVTLRCSPKSGHDTVSWYQQALGQGPQFIFQYYEEEERQRGNFPDRFSGHQFPNYSSELNVNALLLGDSALYLCASSLVPRVDTGELFFGEGSRLTVL.

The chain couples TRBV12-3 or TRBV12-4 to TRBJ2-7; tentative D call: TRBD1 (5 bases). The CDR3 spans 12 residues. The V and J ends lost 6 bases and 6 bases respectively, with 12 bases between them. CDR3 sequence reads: CASRAGSIEQYF. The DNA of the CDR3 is TGTGCCAGCAGAGCAGGGTCCATCGAGCAGTACTTC.

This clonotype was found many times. The CDR3 DNA is TGCAGCGCCGGGACTAGCGGGACCGAGACCCAGTACTTC. The encoded protein is CSAGTSGTETQYF. V and J are TRBV29-1 and TRBJ2-5, with 13 bases identical to TRBD2. Germline V gives CDR1 SQVTM, CDR2 ANQGSEA. CDR3 length: 13 residues. The V segment lost 7 bases and the J segment 5 bases; nucleotides outside the gene matches: 4.

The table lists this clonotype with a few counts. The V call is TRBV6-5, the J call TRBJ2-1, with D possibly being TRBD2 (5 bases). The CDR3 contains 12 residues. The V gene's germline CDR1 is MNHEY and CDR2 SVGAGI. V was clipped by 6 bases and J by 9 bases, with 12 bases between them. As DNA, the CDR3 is TGTGCCAGCAGGCTTCCAGAGGGTGAGCAGTTCTTC. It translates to CASRLPEGEQFF.

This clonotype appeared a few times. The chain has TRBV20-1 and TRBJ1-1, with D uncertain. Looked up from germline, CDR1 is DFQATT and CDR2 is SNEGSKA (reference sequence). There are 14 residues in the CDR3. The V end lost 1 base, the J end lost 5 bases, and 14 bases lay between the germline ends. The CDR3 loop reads CSARVSPGGTEAFF. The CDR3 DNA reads TGCAGTGCTAGAGTAAGTCCGGGAGGGACTGAAGCTTTCTTT.

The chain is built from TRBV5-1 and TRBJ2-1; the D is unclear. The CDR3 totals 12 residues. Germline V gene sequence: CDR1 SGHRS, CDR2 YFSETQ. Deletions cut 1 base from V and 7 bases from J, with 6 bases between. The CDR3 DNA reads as TGCGCCAGCAGCTTGAAGGAAAATGAGCAGTTCTTC. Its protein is CASSLKENEQFF.

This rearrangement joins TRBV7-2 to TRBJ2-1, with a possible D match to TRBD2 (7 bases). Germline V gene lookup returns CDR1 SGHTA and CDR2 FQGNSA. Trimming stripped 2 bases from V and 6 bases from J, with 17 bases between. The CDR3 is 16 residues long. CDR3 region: CASSLKGAGAANEQFF. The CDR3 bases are TGTGCCAGCAGCTTAAAAGGGGCGGGGGCGGCCAATGAGCAGTTCTTC.

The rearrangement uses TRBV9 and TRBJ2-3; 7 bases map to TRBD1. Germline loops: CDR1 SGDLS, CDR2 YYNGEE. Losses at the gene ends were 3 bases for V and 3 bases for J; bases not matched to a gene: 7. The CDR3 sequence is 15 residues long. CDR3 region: CASSGGQTSTDTQYF. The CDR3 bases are TGTGCCAGCAGCGGGGGACAGACTTCAACAGATACGCAGTATTTT.

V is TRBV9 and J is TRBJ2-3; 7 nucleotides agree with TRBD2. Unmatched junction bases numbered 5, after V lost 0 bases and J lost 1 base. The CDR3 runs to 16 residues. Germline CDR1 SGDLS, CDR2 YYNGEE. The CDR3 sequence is CASSVESLARTDTQYF. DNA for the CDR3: TGTGCCAGCAGCGTAGAGTCACTAGCGCGCACAGATACGCAGTATTTT.

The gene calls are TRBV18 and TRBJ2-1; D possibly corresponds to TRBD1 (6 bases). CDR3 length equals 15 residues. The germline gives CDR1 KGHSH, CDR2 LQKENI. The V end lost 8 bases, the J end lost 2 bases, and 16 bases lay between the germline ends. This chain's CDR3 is CASPLQGNPYNEQFF. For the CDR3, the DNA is TGTGCCAGCCCCCTCCAGGGGAATCCCTACAATGAGCAGTTCTTC.

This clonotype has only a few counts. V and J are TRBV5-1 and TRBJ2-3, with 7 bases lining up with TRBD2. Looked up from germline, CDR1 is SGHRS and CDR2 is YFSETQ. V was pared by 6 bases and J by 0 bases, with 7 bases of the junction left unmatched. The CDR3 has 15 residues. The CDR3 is CASTPRAGSTDTQYF. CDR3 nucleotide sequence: TGCGCCAGCACCCCGAGAGCGGGGAGCACAGATACGCAGTATTTT.

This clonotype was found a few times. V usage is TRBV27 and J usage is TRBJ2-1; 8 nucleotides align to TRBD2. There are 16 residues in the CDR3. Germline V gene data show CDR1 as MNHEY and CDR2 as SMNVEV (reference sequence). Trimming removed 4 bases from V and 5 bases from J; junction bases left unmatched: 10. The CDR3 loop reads CASSSPAGGENNEQFF. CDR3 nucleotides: TGTGCCAGCAGTTCCCCCGCGGGGGGCGAGAACAATGAGCAGTTCTTC.

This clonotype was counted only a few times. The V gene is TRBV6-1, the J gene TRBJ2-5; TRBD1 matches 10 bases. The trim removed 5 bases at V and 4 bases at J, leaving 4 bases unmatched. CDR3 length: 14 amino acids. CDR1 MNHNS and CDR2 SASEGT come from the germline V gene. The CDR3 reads CASSRDRGLETQYF. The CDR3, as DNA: TGTGCCAGCAGTCGGGACAGGGGATTAGAGACCCAGTACTTC.

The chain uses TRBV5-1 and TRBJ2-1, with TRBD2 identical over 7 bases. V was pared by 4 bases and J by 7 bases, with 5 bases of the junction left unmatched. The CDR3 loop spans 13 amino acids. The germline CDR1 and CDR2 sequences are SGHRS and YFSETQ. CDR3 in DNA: TGCGCCAGCAGCGCGGGAGCATCGAATGAGCAGTTCTTC. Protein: CASSAGASNEQFF.

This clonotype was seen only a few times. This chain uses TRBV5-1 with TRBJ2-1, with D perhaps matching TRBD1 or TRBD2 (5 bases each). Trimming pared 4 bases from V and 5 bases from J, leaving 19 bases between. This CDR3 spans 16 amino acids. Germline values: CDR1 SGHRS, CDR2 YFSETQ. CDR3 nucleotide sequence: TGCGCCAGCAGCACGCTCCGGGACGGGCCAGACAATGAGCAGTTCTTC. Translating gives CASSTLRDGPDNEQFF.